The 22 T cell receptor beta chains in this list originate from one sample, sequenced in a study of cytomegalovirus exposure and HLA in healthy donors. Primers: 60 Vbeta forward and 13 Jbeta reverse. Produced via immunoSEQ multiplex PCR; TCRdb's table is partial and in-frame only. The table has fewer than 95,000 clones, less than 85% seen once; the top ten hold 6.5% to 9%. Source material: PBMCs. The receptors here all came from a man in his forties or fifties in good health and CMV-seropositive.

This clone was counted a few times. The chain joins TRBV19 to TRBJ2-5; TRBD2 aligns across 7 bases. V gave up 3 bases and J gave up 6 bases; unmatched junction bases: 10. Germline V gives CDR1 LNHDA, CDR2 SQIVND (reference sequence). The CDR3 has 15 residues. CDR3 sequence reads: CASSMVGRLGKTQYF. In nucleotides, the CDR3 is TGTGCCAGTAGTATGGTCGGGAGGTTAGGAAAGACCCAGTACTTC.

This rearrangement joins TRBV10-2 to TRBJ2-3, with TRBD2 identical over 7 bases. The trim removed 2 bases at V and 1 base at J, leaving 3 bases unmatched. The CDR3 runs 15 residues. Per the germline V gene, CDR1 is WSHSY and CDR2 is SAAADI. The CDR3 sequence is CASSEPRGGTDTQYF. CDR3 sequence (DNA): TGCGCCAGCAGTGAGCCTCGGGGGGGCACAGATACGCAGTATTTT.

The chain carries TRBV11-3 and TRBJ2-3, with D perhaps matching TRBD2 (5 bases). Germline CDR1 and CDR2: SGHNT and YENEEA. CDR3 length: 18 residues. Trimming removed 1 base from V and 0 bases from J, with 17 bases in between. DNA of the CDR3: TGTGCCAGCAGCTTAGGCCCCACTAGTTACCCTAGCACAGATACGCAGTATTTT. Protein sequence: CASSLGPTSYPSTDTQYF.

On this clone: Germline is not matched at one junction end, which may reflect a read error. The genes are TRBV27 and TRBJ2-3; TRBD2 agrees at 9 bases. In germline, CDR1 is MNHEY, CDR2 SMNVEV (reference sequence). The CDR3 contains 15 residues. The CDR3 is CASRKSGRSTDTQYF. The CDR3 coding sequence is TGTGCCAGCAGGAAAAGCGGGAGGAGCACAGATACGCAATATTTT.

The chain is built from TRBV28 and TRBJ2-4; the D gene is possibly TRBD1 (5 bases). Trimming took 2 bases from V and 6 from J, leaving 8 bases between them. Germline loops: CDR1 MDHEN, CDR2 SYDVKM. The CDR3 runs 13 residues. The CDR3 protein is CASSLTRGNIQYF. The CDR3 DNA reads TGTGCCAGCAGTTTAACAAGGGGAAACATTCAGTACTTC.

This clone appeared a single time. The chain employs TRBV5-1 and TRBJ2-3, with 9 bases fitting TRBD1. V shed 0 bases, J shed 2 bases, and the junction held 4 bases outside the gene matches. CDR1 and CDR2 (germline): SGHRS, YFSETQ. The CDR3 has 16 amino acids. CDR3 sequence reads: CASSLGQGVTTDTQYF. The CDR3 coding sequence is TGCGCCAGCAGCTTGGGACAGGGGGTAACCACAGATACGCAGTATTTT.

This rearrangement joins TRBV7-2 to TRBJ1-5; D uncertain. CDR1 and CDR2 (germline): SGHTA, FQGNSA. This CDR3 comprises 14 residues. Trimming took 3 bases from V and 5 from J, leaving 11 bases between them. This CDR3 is CASSLRRRDQPQHF. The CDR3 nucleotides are TGTGCCAGCAGCTTGAGGCGTCGGGATCAGCCCCAGCATTTT.

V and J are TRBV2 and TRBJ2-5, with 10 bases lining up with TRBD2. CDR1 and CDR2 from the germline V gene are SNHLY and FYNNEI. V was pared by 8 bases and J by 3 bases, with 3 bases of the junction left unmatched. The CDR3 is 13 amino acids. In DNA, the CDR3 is TGTGCCAGCGGGAGCGGGAGGGAAGAGACCCAGTACTTC. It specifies CASGSGREETQYF. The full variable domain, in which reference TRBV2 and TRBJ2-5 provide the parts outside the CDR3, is EPEVTQTPSHQVTQMGQEVILRCVPISNHLYFYWYRQILGQKVEFLVSFYNNEISEKSEIFDDQFSVERPDGSNFTLKIRSTKLEDSAMYFCASGSGREETQYFGPGTRLLVL.

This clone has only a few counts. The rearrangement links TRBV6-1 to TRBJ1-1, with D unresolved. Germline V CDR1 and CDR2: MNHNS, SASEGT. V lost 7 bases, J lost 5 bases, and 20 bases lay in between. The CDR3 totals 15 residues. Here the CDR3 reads CASKPAYFRQTEAFF. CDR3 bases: TGTGCCAGCAAGCCCGCTTACTTCAGGCAAACTGAAGCTTTCTTT.

DNA for the CDR3: TGTGCCAGCATGAAGGCTGGGGGAGGGGAGACCCAGTACTTC. Protein product: CASMKAGGGETQYF. This chain joins TRBV5-6 and TRBJ2-5, with 7 bases that match TRBD2. CDR1 is SGHDT, CDR2 YYEEEE, per germline. V was pared by 6 bases and J by 5 bases, with 10 bases of the junction left unmatched. This CDR3 is built from 14 residues. Looking up the rest from reference TRBV5-6 and TRBJ2-5 gives the full variable domain: DAGVTQSPTHLIKTRGQQVTLRCSPKSGHDTVSWYQQALGQGPQFIFQYYEEEERQRGNFPDRFSGHQFPNYSSELNVNALLLGDSALYLCASMKAGGGETQYFGPGTRLLVL.

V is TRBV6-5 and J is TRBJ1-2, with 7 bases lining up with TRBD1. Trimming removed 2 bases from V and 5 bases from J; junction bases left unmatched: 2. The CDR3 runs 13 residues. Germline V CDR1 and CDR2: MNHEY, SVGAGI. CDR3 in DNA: TGTGCCAGCAGTTACGACAGGGATTATGGCTACACCTTC. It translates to CASSYDRDYGYTF.

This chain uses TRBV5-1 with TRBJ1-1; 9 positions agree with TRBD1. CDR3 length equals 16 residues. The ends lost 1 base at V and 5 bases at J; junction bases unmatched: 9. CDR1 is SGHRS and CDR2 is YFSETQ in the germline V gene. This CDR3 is CASSLSLQGARTEAFF. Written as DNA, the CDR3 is TGCGCCAGCAGCTTGTCGCTACAGGGGGCGCGGACTGAAGCTTTCTTT.

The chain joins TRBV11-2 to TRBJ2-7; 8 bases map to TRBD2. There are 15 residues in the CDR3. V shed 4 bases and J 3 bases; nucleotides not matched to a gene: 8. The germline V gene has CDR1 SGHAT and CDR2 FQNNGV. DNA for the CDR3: TGTGCCAGCAGCTCGGGGGGGCTCGGTGGCTACGAGCAGTACTTC. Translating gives CASSSGGLGGYEQYF.

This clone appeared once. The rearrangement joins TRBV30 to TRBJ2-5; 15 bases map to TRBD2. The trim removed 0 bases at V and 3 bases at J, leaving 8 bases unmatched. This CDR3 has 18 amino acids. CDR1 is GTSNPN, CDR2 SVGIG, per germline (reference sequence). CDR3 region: CAWSVVRTSGGAKETQYF. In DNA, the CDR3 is TGTGCCTGGAGTGTAGTACGGACTAGCGGGGGGGCGAAAGAGACCCAGTACTTC. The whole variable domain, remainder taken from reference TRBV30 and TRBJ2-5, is SQTIHQWPATLVQPVGSPLSLECTVEGTSNPNLYWYRQAAGRGLQLLFYSVGIGQISSEVPQNLSASRPQDRQFILSSKKLLLSDSGFYLCAWSVVRTSGGAKETQYFGPGTRLLVL.

The CDR3 here is CASSREQLSTGELFF. CDR3 nucleotide sequence: TGTGCCAGCAGTCGGGAACAGCTATCCACCGGGGAGCTGTTTTTT. V is TRBV2 and J is TRBJ2-2; a weak D match, TRBD2 (5 bases). The CDR3 runs to 15 residues. Trimming removed 5 bases at V and 4 bases at J, with 14 bases between. Germline V CDR1 and CDR2: SNHLY, FYNNEI.

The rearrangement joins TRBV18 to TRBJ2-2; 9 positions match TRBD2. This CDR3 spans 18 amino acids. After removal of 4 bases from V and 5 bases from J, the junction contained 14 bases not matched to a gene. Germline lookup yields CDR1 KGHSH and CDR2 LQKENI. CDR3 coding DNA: TGTGCCAGCTCACATTGGGACAGACCGGGACTAGCTACCGGGGAGCTGTTTTTT. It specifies CASSHWDRPGLATGELFF.

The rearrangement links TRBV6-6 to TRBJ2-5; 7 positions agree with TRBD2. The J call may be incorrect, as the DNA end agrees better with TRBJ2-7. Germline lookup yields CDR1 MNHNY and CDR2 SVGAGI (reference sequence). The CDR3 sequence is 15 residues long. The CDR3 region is CASSYSTSASYEQYF. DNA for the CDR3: TGTGCCAGCAGTTACAGTACTAGCGCCTCCTACGAGCAGTACTTC.

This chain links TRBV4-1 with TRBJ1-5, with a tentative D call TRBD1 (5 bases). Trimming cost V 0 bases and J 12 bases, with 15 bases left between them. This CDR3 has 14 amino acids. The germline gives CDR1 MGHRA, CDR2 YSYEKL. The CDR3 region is CASSQDGGTSLQHF. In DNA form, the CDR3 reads TGCGCCAGCAGCCAAGATGGAGGGACTAGTCTCCAGCATTTT.

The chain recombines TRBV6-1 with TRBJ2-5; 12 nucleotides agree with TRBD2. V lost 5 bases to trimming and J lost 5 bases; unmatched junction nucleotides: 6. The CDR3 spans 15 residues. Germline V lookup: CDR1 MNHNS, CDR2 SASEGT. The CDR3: CASSPTTSGGETQYF. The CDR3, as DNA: TGTGCCAGCAGTCCCACGACTAGCGGGGGTGAGACCCAGTACTTC.

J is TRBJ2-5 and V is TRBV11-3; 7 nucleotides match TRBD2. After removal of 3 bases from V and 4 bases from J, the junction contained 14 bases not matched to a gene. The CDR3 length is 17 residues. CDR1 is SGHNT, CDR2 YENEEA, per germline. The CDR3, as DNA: TGTGCCAGCAGCTTCCGATCCGGGGTGGGAGGGACAGAGACCCAGTACTTC. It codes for CASSFRSGVGGTETQYF.

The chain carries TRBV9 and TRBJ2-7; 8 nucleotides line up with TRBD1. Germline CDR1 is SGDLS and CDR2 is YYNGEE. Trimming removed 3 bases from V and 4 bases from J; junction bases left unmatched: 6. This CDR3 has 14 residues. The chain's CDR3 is CASSATGAGYEQYF. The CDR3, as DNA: TGTGCCAGCAGCGCGACAGGGGCAGGGTACGAGCAGTACTTC. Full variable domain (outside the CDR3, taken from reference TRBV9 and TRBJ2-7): DSGVTQTPKHLITATGQRVTLRCSPRSGDLSVYWYQQSLDQGLQFLIQYYNGEERAKGNILERFSAQQFPDLHSELNLSSLELGDSALYFCASSATGAGYEQYFGPGTRLTVT.

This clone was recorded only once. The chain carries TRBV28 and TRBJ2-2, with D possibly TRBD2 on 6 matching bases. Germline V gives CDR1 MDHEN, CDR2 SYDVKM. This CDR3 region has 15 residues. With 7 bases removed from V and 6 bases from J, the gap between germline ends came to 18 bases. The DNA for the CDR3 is TGTGCCAGCATTCCCTCCCGGGGGTCCCCCGGGGAGCTGTTTTTT. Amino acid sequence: CASIPSRGSPGELFF.